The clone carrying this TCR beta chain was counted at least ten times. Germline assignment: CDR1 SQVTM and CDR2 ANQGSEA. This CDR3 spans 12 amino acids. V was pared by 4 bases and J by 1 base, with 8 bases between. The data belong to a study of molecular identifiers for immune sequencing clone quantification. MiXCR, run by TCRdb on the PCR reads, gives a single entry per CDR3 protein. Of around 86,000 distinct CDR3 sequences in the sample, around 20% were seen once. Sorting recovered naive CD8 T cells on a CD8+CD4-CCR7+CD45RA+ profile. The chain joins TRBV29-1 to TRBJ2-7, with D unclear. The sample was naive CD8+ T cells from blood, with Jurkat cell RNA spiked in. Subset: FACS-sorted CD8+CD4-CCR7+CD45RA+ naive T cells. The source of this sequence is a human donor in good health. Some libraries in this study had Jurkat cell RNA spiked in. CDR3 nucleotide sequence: TGCAGCGTTGTCGCAGATTCCTACGAGCAGTACTTC. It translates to CSVVADSYEQYF.